This section outlines one T cell receptor (beta chain) sequence together with its context. This receptor's antigen is unknown. Receptor libraries were prepared by the immunoSEQ multiplex PCR assay. The multiplex PCR relied on a mix of 60 forward primers for TCR Vbeta segments and 13 reverse primers for TCR Jbeta segments. The CDR3 region of rearranged TCR beta genes was amplified from genomic DNA by a multiplex PCR assay. Amplified TCR beta libraries were sequenced as 87-base-pair reads on the Illumina HiSeq System. On the authors' methods: A later analysis tallied roughly 80 million unique TCR beta chains across the 700 or so repertoires, and some 10 million of those chains were shared by two or more donors. Raw reads were error-corrected and collapsed into unique sequences by a nearest-neighbor algorithm in which closely related sequences were merged to remove PCR and sequencing errors. To assign V, D and J gene segments, CDR3 sequences were aligned to IMGT reference sequences. For a sequence to be retained, a match of at least six nucleotides to both a V gene segment and a J gene segment was required. Rearrangements were classified as productive when the CDR3 lacked stop codons and remained in frame with V and J, and all other rearrangements were classified as non-productive. Following IMGT convention, CDR3 was defined as the stretch from the second conserved V-encoded cysteine up to the conserved J-encoded phenylalanine. The earlier analysis of roughly 590 of the donors excluded sequences that lacked an unambiguous match to a single V gene segment. In an earlier analysis of approximately 550 of the donors, V segments were called functional above 56.7% productive rearrangements and were called segregating when the between-donor standard deviation exceeded 5%. A statistical classification framework was built to diagnose cytomegalovirus status from the catalog of TCR beta chain sequences. In a later analysis, TCR nucleotide sequences were compared against IMGT/GENE-DB human TR gene sequences so that V and J genes could be assigned. A later analysis assigned CDR3 sequences and most-parsimonious VDJ recombination scenarios with the TCRdist pipeline. A later analysis defined each TCR beta chain by its CDR3 amino acid sequence plus V-gene family, and excluded reads lacking a unique V-gene family. As a way to deal with suspected cross-contamination and a sequencing artifact, a later analysis dropped hundreds of nucleotide sequences that were highly shared and had low generation probability. In a later analysis, a clonal expansion index was calculated for each public chain from normalized within-repertoire ranks of inferred template counts. A later analysis computed generation probabilities with a VDJ recombination model fitted to out-of-frame rearrangements, and checked the results against IGoR. In a later analysis, TCR-TCR, TCR-HLA and TCR-CMV co-occurrence was scored with hypergeometric tests, and a repertoire-size bias correction was applied to TCR pairs. To estimate false discovery rates, a later analysis permuted the HLA or CMV assignments 20 times. In a later analysis, co-occurring TCRs were grouped with DBSCAN, and TCRdist sequence similarity was added when clustering was performed within HLA-allele-positive subsets. Co-occurrence clustering excluded repertoires with fewer than 30,000 or more than 120,000 public chains, plus five with anomalous nucleotide sharing. The source is immuneACCESS, and TCRdb retained only in-frame sequences with V and J called. Part of the clones is not carried over; for the studies checked, unresolved V genes explain less than half of this, and the remainder is unexplained. The V and J calls and the clone size are those of that table, but D and trimming were determined from the DNA. This sample's table has entries for around 130,000 clones. Of the sample, approximately 1.5% falls within the top ten clones.

This sample was taken from a study of cytomegalovirus exposure and HLA in healthy donors listed by TCRdb under 2017. With regard to the full study: In an earlier analysis of 450 to 750 of the donors, 276 Gb of sequence data and 117 million unique TCR beta sequences from about 190 million T cells were reported. To study patterns of TCR occurrence, a later analysis re-analyzed previously published TCR beta repertoires from 500 to 850 donors and added high-resolution HLA genotyping. To decide whether each TCR beta V gene segment behaved as functional or pseudogenic, an earlier analysis of approximately 600 of the donors relied on high-throughput TCR beta sequencing. An early release that covered some 630 HLA-typed donors contained approximately 300 gigabases of sequencing data and 75 million to 100 million unique TCR sequences. HLA typing covered class I and class II loci at four-digit resolution. Every discovery cohort repertoire had been produced on one sequencing platform. Typing coverage differed by locus: A, B, C, DRB1 and DQB1 were typed in roughly 620-630 donors, DQA1 in 522, DPA1 in 600 to 610, and DPB1 in approximately 450. The study was designed to test whether signatures of past pathogen exposure could be identified by cataloging public T cell receptors. Donor age, sex, ethnicity and CMV serostatus were collected together with the repertoire data. The T cell repertoires of about 700 subjects were profiled by immunosequencing and related to cytomegalovirus serostatus. Of the 350 to 450 genotyped donors, 81% fell in the genetic ancestry cluster associated with self-reported Caucasian donors. The study combined high-throughput TCR immunosequencing, statistical association of individual TCRs with disease status, and machine learning to predict cytomegalovirus infection status. A later genetic analysis used genome-wide SNP genotypes for about 55% of the 666 donors, treating that subset as a discovery cohort. Among about 360 genotyped donors of the cohort, an average of approximately 230,000 unique TCR beta nucleotide sequences were sequenced per donor, approximately 20% of them non-productive. Roughly 5 DR-DQ haplotypes were handled as single units for association and clustering, since linkage in the cohort was strong. Along with the approximately 600-subject first cohort, a separate validation cohort of over 90 different subjects was used. The later analysis used no new phenotypic data to find candidate immune exposures, relying instead on TCR beta sequences and their occurrence across donors.

Broader findings and caveats from the paper: For the cohort, immune exposure information was limited to CMV serostatus. A group of highly shared sequence variants was considered likely to be a technical artifact of the sequencing pipeline. Some IMGT-functional V segments, including TRBV6-2 and TRBV6-3, could not be distinguished by the 87-base-pair reads and were therefore excluded. The earlier analysis of approximately 540 of the donors excluded over 15 rarely observed V segments, including chromosome 9 orphons, because counts were too low. Roughly uniform sequencing depth across donors was assumed in presence/absence analyses, although this assumption may not hold. Across donors, most TCR sequences were observed very rarely, whereas some public TCRs were present in many individuals. A later analysis found that most CMV-associated TCR beta chains appeared HLA-restricted, with HLA associations seemingly driven largely by CMV exposure. A further reported finding was that TCR beta sequences accurately predicted the HLA-A and HLA-B alleles for most subjects in the first cohort. The cohort was sequenced for TCR beta chains only, and without alpha or paired-chain data the features that could be detected were limited. Correlated functional status among segregating V segments might be attributable to linkage disequilibrium, but an unknown experimental factor could not be ruled out. A few of the identified cytomegalovirus-associated TCR beta chains were confirmed in vitro to be specific for cytomegalovirus antigens. Several of the top co-occurrence clusters appeared to be linked to parvovirus B19, influenza, CMV and Epstein-Barr virus, according to a later analysis. A later analysis associated about 17,000 TCR beta sequences with specific HLA alleles at a false discovery rate of 0.05. According to a later analysis, TCR association rates differed among HLA loci, with DRB1 alleles showing the most associated TCRs and HLA-C alleles showing the fewest. A total of fewer than 200 TCR beta chains were listed by the study as associated with cytomegalovirus. A later genetic analysis associated a missense DCLRE1C variant with V-gene and J-gene trimming of TCR beta chains, and an independent cohort replicated the association. Strong co-occurrence of HLA alleles, especially DR and DQ, made assigning TCR associations to individual alleles difficult. The classifier was reported to diagnose cytomegalovirus status with high specificity and sensitivity in both the original cohort and the validation cohort. A later genetic analysis reported fewer N-insertions in productive TCRs among donors in an Asian-associated ancestry cluster than the roughly 700-donor mean. In a later analysis, HLA-associated TCR beta chains showed more clonal expansion and lower generation probabilities than non-associated chains that were equally common. An earlier analysis of some 590 of the donors showed that most TCR beta V segments appeared in productive rearrangements either about 90% or about 30% of the time, which broadly matched IMGT annotations. According to the authors, the approach could potentially be generalized to other disease states and immunological phenotypes. Because HLA typing was unavailable for some donors at each locus, only the typed subset was used in association tests.

The germline V gene (reference sequence) yields SGHNT for CDR1 and YYREEE for CDR2. The CDR3 runs 12 residues from the cysteine to the phenylalanine. Here the CDR3 DNA is all that survives: 36 bases in frame from base 1. V lost 0 bases and J lost 7 bases; the stretch between them is 6 bases long. The cohort comprised 550 to 700 healthy bone marrow donors. All cohort members were sampled while nominally healthy, although unrecorded immune exposures were likely present. The donor was CMV seronegative and belonged to the group of 352 seronegative cohort members. Each donor provided a peripheral blood sample, and peripheral blood mononuclear cells were used for TCR beta sequencing. The Qiagen DNeasy Blood Extraction Kit was used to extract genomic DNA from the blood cell samples.

The source is a woman in her thirties or forties in good health and CMV-seronegative. The sequenced sample was PBMCs. The V and J genes are TRBV5-4 and TRBJ2-3; no D gene can be assigned with confidence. The CDR3 protein sequence reads: CASSLGANTQYF. The DNA is TGTGCCAGCAGCTTGGGGGCAAATACGCAGTATTTT. This CDR3, with the reference TRBV5-4 and TRBJ2-3 proteins standing in past its ends, gives the full variable domain ETGVTQSPTHLIKTRGQQVTLRCSSQSGHNTVSWYQQALGQGPQFIFQYYREEENGRGNFPPRFSGLQFPNYSSELNVNALELDDSALYLCASSLGANTQYFGPGTRLTVL.